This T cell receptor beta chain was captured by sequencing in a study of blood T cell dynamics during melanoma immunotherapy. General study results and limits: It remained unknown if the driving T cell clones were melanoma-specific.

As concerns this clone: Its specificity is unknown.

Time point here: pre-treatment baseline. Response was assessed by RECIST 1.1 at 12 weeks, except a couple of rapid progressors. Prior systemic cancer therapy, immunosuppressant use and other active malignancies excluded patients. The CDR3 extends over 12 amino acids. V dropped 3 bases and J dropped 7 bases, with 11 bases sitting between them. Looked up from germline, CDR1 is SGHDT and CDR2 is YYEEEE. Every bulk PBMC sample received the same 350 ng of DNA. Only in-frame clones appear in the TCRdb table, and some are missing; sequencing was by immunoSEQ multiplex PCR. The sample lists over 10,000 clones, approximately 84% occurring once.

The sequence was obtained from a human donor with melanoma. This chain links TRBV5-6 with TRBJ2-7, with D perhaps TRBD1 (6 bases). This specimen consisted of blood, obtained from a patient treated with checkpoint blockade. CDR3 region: CASSSRQAEQYF. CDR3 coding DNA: TGTGCCAGCAGCTCCCGACAGGCGGAGCAGTACTTC.